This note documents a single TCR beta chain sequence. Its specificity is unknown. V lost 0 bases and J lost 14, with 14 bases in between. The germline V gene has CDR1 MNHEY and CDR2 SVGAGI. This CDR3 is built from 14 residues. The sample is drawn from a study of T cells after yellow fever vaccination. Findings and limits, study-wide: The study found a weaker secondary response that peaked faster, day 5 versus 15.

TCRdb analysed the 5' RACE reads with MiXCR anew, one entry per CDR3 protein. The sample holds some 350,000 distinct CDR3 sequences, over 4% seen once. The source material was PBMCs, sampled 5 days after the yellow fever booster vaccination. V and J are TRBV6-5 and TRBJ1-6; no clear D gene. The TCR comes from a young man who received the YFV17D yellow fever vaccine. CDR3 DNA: TGTGCCAGCAGTTACTCGGACGGTGTGGTGGCCCTCCACTTT. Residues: CASSYSDGVVALHF.